These 9 T cell receptor beta chains originate from one sample sequenced in a study of T cells in Graves' hyperthyroidism and ophthalmopathy. It was RNA transcripts that yielded the amplified TCR beta CDR3 regions. The HTBI primer set drove a first-round RT-PCR of the TCR CDR3. Each CDR3 protein is one row after TCRdb ran MiXCR on the multiplex PCR reads. Counted here are about 580,000 distinct CDR3 sequences, about 15% occurring once; the ten biggest clones make up roughly 6.2%. Sequencing used blood. Receptors were obtained from a young woman with Graves' hyperthyroidism that later progressed to Graves' ophthalmopathy.

The chain has TRBV3-1 and TRBJ2-7, with 7 bases lining up with TRBD1. This CDR3 region has 16 residues. CDR1 and CDR2 from the germline V gene are LGHDT and YNNKEL (reference sequence). The V segment lost 3 bases and the J segment 5 bases; nucleotides outside the gene matches: 13. CDR3 coding DNA: TGTGCCAGCAGCCATCGAACAGGGGCCCTCCTCGACGAGCAGTACTTC. It yields the protein CASSHRTGALLDEQYF.

This clonotype was seen repeatedly, ten times or more. V and J are TRBV5-1 and TRBJ2-1; 7 nucleotides agree with TRBD2. The germline V gene encodes CDR1 SGHRS and CDR2 YFSETQ. Germline trimming cut 0 bases from V and 2 bases from J; bases unmatched to any gene: 5. This CDR3 comprises 16 residues. The CDR3 bases are TGCGCCAGCAGCTTGGACTACGCGGGGGCCTACAATGAGCAGTTCTTC. It codes for CASSLDYAGAYNEQFF. Full variable domain (outside the CDR3, taken from reference TRBV5-1 and TRBJ2-1): KAGVTQTPRYLIKTRGQQVTLSCSPISGHRSVSWYQQTPGQGLQFLFEYFSETQRNKGNFPGRFSGRQFSNSRSEMNVSTLELGDSALYLCASSLDYAGAYNEQFFGPGTRLTVL.

This clonotype was seen at least ten times. This chain connects TRBV29-1 to TRBJ2-1, with 10 bases aligning to TRBD2. V lost 0 bases to trimming and J lost 3 bases; unmatched junction nucleotides: 8. CDR1 and CDR2 (germline): SQVTM, ANQGSEA. The CDR3 length is 17 residues. CDR3 DNA: TGCAGCGTTGAAGATCCTAGCGGGAGCGATTACTACAATGAGCAGTTCTTC. Translated, it gives CSVEDPSGSDYYNEQFF.

The genes are TRBV20-1 and TRBJ1-5, with 8 bases aligning to TRBD1. Germline assignment: CDR1 DFQATT and CDR2 SNEGSKA (reference sequence). Germline trimming cut 8 bases from V and 0 bases from J; bases unmatched to any gene: 9. There are 15 residues in the CDR3. The CDR3 sequence: CSTDRGTDSNQPQHF. In DNA form, the CDR3 reads TGCAGTACTGACAGGGGAACCGATAGCAATCAGCCCCAGCATTTT.

This chain uses TRBV3-1 with TRBJ2-3, with 13 bases identical to TRBD2. J was trimmed by 4 bases and V by 4 bases; bases with no gene match: 11. CDR3 length: 18 amino acids. Per the germline V gene, CDR1 is LGHDT and CDR2 is YNNKEL (reference sequence). The CDR3 region is CASSPGTSGNLLADTQYF. The CDR3 nucleotides read TGTGCCAGCAGCCCCGGGACTAGCGGGAATCTCTTGGCAGATACGCAGTATTTT.

In its sample, this clonotype was seen many times. The chain couples TRBV11-3 to TRBJ2-1, with 8 bases that match TRBD1. CDR1 is SGHNT, CDR2 YENEEA, per germline. J lost 4 bases, V lost 4 bases, and 9 bases had no gene match. The CDR3 is 16 amino acids. CDR3 residues: CASSSLERTGYNEQFF. The CDR3 DNA reads TGTGCCAGCAGCTCTCTTGAAAGGACAGGGTACAATGAGCAGTTCTTC.

V gene TRBV11-2 combines with J gene TRBJ2-3, with 7 nucleotides matching TRBD2. The length of the CDR3 is 17 residues. V was clipped by 4 bases and J by 3 bases; unmatched bases: 13. Germline CDR1 is SGHAT and CDR2 is FQNNGV. The CDR3 DNA follows: TGTGCCAGCAGCTATTCAGGGACTACAACCCTGACAGATACGCAGTATTTT. Protein sequence: CASSYSGTTTLTDTQYF.

The chain employs TRBV27 and TRBJ1-5; D not resolved. Germline V gene sequence: CDR1 MNHEY, CDR2 SMNVEV (reference sequence). The CDR3 loop spans 9 amino acids. The ends were cut back, 8 bases at V and 9 bases at J, with 5 bases in the middle. CDR3 loop: CASGRPQHF. CDR3 nucleotide sequence: TGTGCCAGCGGCCGGCCCCAGCATTTT.

The gene calls are TRBV5-5 and TRBJ2-7; TRBD2 matches at 12 bases. The germline gives CDR1 SGHKS, CDR2 YYEKEE (reference sequence). Trimming cost V 1 base and J 2 bases; bases outside gene matches: 7. The CDR3 extends over 17 amino acids. CDR3: CASSLIRTSGTPYEQYF. CDR3 nucleotides: TGTGCCAGCAGCTTGATTAGGACTAGCGGGACCCCCTACGAGCAGTACTTC.